The sequence of this T cell receptor beta chain was determined in a study of post-analysis software for immune sequencing data. Presence of unique molecular identifiers characterized the TCR beta cDNA libraries. Roughly 510,000 cDNA molecules were recovered from an input of 1 to 10 million T cells. MiXCR, run by TCRdb on the PCR reads, gives a single entry per CDR3 protein. The sample records 500,000 to 600,000 distinct CDR3 sequences, roughly 47% being singletons. Regarding the study as a whole: Compared with controls, patients showed significantly lower normalized Chao1 diversity. Strong co-clustering by F measure was evident for samples that had been prepared in the same batch.

Concerning this clonotype: Antigen: not known.

The TCR comes from a girl aged 5-17 years with multiple sclerosis. Sequencing was performed on blood.

CDR3 residues: CASSFGSGDTQYF. The CDR3 DNA sequence: TGTGCCAGCAGTTTTGGGTCTGGAGATACGCAGTATTTT. The chain carries TRBV12-3 or TRBV12-4 and TRBJ2-3; no definite D call. This CDR3 has 13 amino acids. V lost 3 bases to trimming and J lost 5 bases, with 9 bases between them.